The 30 T cell receptor beta chains reported below all come from one sample, sequenced in a study of T cell changes during pregnancy in multiple sclerosis. Clones were read by immunoSEQ multiplex PCR, and TCRdb kept only the in-frame ones, dropping some. The sample lists about 16,000 clones; nearly 96% were seen once. The sample here was peripheral blood, taken in the third trimester of pregnancy. These TCRs come from a female donor with multiple sclerosis, enrolled in a pregnancy study.

The rearrangement links TRBV19 to TRBJ2-3, with 9 positions matching TRBD1. CDR1 LNHDA and CDR2 SQIVND come from the germline V gene (reference sequence). This CDR3 is built from 14 residues. The junction had 5 bases not matched to a gene; V was cut back by 3 bases and J by 7 bases. Written as DNA, the CDR3 is TGTGCCAGTAGTATGCGACAGGGGGGGAATACGCAGTATTTT. Its translation: CASSMRQGGNTQYF.

The chain uses TRBV2 and TRBJ2-3; D is perhaps TRBD2 (5 bases). Germline lookup yields CDR1 SNHLY and CDR2 FYNNEI. The CDR3 spans 14 residues. V lost 9 bases, J lost 5 bases, and 18 bases lay in between. For the CDR3, the DNA is TGTGCCAGTCCAGAGGACTTGCCCCTAGATACGCAGTATTTT. Its translation: CASPEDLPLDTQYF. The full variable domain, with the rest looked up from reference TRBV2 and TRBJ2-3, is EPEVTQTPSHQVTQMGQEVILRCVPISNHLYFYWYRQILGQKVEFLVSFYNNEISEKSEIFDDQFSVERPDGSNFTLKIRSTKLEDSAMYFCASPEDLPLDTQYFGPGTRLTVL.

The rearrangement joins TRBV4-1 to TRBJ1-5; D remains unclear. With 0 bases removed from V and 1 base from J, the gap between germline ends came to 7 bases. The CDR3 is made up of 15 amino acids. The germline gives CDR1 MGHRA, CDR2 YSYEKL. The CDR3: CASSQDRGSNQPQHF. For the CDR3, the DNA is TGCGCCAGCAGCCAAGATCGGGGAAGCAATCAGCCCCAGCATTTT.

The chain joins TRBV5-1 to TRBJ2-5, with 10 bases fitting TRBD2. Germline V lookup: CDR1 SGHRS, CDR2 YFSETQ. This CDR3 region has 17 residues. Trimming cost V 4 bases and J 0 bases; bases outside gene matches: 9. CDR3 amino acids: CASSPGLAVGYQETQYF. The CDR3 DNA reads as TGCGCCAGCAGCCCCGGACTAGCGGTGGGGTACCAAGAGACCCAGTACTTC.

The gene calls are TRBV6-5 and TRBJ1-2, with a tentative D call TRBD1 (6 bases). Germline CDR1 and CDR2: MNHEY and SVGAGI. The V end lost 6 bases, the J end lost 3 bases, and 11 bases lay between the germline ends. The CDR3 sequence is 13 residues long. The CDR3 nucleotides are TGTGCCAGCAGCCTGACAGGCGACTATGGCTACACCTTC. Its protein is CASSLTGDYGYTF.

This sequence joins TRBV19 and TRBJ2-7; D is perhaps TRBD1 (6 bases). Deletions cut 9 bases from V and 0 bases from J, with 15 bases between. There are 14 residues in the CDR3. Germline assignment: CDR1 LNHDA and CDR2 SQIVND (reference sequence). CDR3 nucleotides: TGTGCCAGAAAGCACAGGGCCGCCTCCTACGAGCAGTACTTC. It encodes CARKHRAASYEQYF. Complete variable domain (other parts from reference TRBV19 and TRBJ2-7): DGGITQSPKYLFRKEGQNVTLSCEQNLNHDAMYWYRQDPGQGLRLIYYSQIVNDFQKGDIAEGYSVSREKKESFPLTVTSAQKNPTAFYLCARKHRAASYEQYFGPGTRLTVT.

The chain carries TRBV7-9 and TRBJ1-1; 10 nucleotides line up with TRBD1. CDR3 size: 17 residues. V lost 6 bases and J lost 2; bases outside the gene matches: 12. CDR1 SEHNR and CDR2 FQNEAQ come from the germline V gene (reference sequence). The CDR3 reads CASRKTGTGAGNTEAFF. In DNA form, the CDR3 reads TGTGCCAGCAGAAAAACCGGGACAGGGGCGGGTAACACTGAAGCTTTCTTT.

The chain links TRBV7-9 to TRBJ2-5, with TRBD2 matching 10 bases. The CDR3 sequence is 14 residues long. V trimming: 3 bases; J trimming: 3 bases; junction bases outside the gene matches: 1. From germline, CDR1 is SEHNR and CDR2 FQNEAQ (reference sequence). CDR3 coding DNA: TGTGCCAGCAGCTTTGGGACTAGCGAAGAGACCCAGTACTTC. It translates to CASSFGTSEETQYF.

This chain links TRBV19 with TRBJ2-3; a weak D match, TRBD1 (5 bases). The CDR3 has 15 residues. The V gene's germline CDR1 is LNHDA and CDR2 SQIVND (reference sequence). V lost 5 bases to trimming and J lost 2 bases, with 14 bases between them. The CDR3 reads CASSPFQGPTDTQYF. The CDR3 DNA is TGTGCCAGTAGTCCCTTTCAGGGCCCCACAGATACGCAGTATTTT.

V gene TRBV6-6 combines with J gene TRBJ1-5; D is unclear. Germline-derived CDR1 and CDR2 are MNHNY and SVGAGI (reference sequence). Trimming took off 7 bases at V and 0 bases at J, with 10 bases between the two ends. The CDR3 has 14 residues. CDR3 sequence (DNA): TGTGCCAGCACCGAAGGACTTAGCAATCAGCCCCAGCATTTT. It codes for CASTEGLSNQPQHF.

This clone has just a few counts. The chain is built from TRBV9 and TRBJ2-2; TRBD2 might be the D (7 bases). The CDR3 is 15 amino acids. Trimming removed 6 bases from V and 4 bases from J, with 16 bases in between. Per germline, CDR1 SGDLS and CDR2 YYNGEE. The DNA for the CDR3 is TGTGCCAGCACCCTTGGGGGGGGGCCCACCGGGGAGCTGTTTTTT. It yields the protein CASTLGGGPTGELFF.

The chain employs TRBV6-5 and TRBJ1-1; the match to TRBD1 covers 7 bases. Per the germline V gene, CDR1 is MNHEY and CDR2 is SVGAGI. Germline trimming cut 5 bases from V and 6 bases from J; bases unmatched to any gene: 9. The CDR3 extends over 14 amino acids. The CDR3 DNA reads as TGTGCCAGCAGTATGACAGGGCGAGTCCCTGAAGCTTTCTTT. Protein sequence: CASSMTGRVPEAFF.

This clone turned up a few times. This chain uses TRBV7-6 with TRBJ2-1; TRBD2 is a possible D gene (6 bases). The CDR3 sequence is 16 residues long. V was cut by 2 bases and J by 6 bases, with 17 bases left in between. The germline V gene encodes CDR1 SGHVS and CDR2 FNYEAQ. The CDR3, as DNA: TGTGCCAGCAGCTTATTTGGACACCAGGGAGGCAATGAGCAGTTCTTC. Translation gives CASSLFGHQGGNEQFF. The whole variable domain, filled in from reference TRBV7-6 and TRBJ2-1, reads GAGVSQSPRYKVTKRGQDVALRCDPISGHVSLYWYRQALGQGPEFLTYFNYEAQQDKSGLPNDRFSAERPEGSISTLTIQRTEQRDSAMYRCASSLFGHQGGNEQFFGPGTRLTVL.

J is TRBJ2-2 and V is TRBV7-2, with a weak D call TRBD1 (6 bases). The CDR3 contains 15 residues. Per germline, CDR1 SGHTA and CDR2 FQGNSA. V was cut by 5 bases and J by 4 bases, with 14 bases left in between. The CDR3 bases are TGTGCCAGCAGCCTAACCAGGGGTGCCACCGGGGAGCTGTTTTTT. This sequence encodes CASSLTRGATGELFF.

V gene TRBV2 combines with J gene TRBJ1-6, with unresolved D. The germline V gene encodes CDR1 SNHLY and CDR2 FYNNEI. V was clipped by 8 bases and J by 0 bases, with 14 bases between them. The CDR3 spans 16 residues. The CDR3 DNA sequence: TGTGCCAGCGGAGCAGACCGGATCTCCTATAATTCACCCCTCCACTTT. Protein: CASGADRISYNSPLHF. The entire variable domain, with the rest obtained from reference TRBV2 and TRBJ1-6, is as follows: EPEVTQTPSHQVTQMGQEVILRCVPISNHLYFYWYRQILGQKVEFLVSFYNNEISEKSEIFDDQFSVERPDGSNFTLKIRSTKLEDSAMYFCASGADRISYNSPLHFGNGTRLTVT.

In the case of this clone: At one boundary the junction diverges from the germline segment, which might be a read error. The genes are TRBV7-3 and TRBJ2-5; TRBD2 is a possible D gene (7 bases). Germline CDR1 reads SGHTA; CDR2 reads FQGTGA. The CDR3 is made up of 14 amino acids. The CDR3 sequence: CASSPDRGSGLKHF. The CDR3 bases are TGTGCCAGCAGCCCGGACAGAGGATCGGGACTAAAACACTTC.

The genes are TRBV14 and TRBJ1-4, with 7 nucleotides matching TRBD1. CDR1 is SGHDN and CDR2 is FVKESK in the germline V gene. The CDR3 spans 16 residues. The V segment lost 2 bases and the J segment 5 bases; nucleotides outside the gene matches: 8. CDR3 loop: CASSQHWDRPNEKLFF. The CDR3 DNA reads TGTGCCAGCAGCCAACACTGGGACAGACCAAATGAAAAACTGTTTTTT.

V and J are TRBV2 and TRBJ1-2, with TRBD1 as a possible D gene (6 bases). The CDR3 is 14 amino acids. Per the germline V gene, CDR1 is SNHLY and CDR2 is FYNNEI. V was pared by 3 bases and J by 4 bases, with 12 bases between. CDR3 sequence (DNA): TGTGCCAGCAGTGAGCTGGCGACAGGCTATGGCTACACCTTC. Translated: CASSELATGYGYTF.

DNA for the CDR3: TGTGCCAGCAGTTCGACAGGTCTCGATGAAAAACTGTTTTTT. Translated, it gives CASSSTGLDEKLFF. The chain joins TRBV28 to TRBJ1-4; the D gene is possibly TRBD1 (6 bases). The CDR3 contains 14 residues. V lost 4 bases to trimming and J lost 6 bases, with 12 bases between them. Germline CDR1 and CDR2: MDHEN and SYDVKM. The full variable domain, in which reference TRBV28 and TRBJ1-4 provide the parts outside the CDR3, is DVKVTQSSRYLVKRTGEKVFLECVQDMDHENMFWYRQDPGLGLRLIYFSYDVKMKEKGDIPEGYSVSREKKERFSLILESASTNQTSMYLCASSSTGLDEKLFFGSGTQLSVL.

This chain joins TRBV7-3 and TRBJ2-3; perhaps TRBD1 as D (6 bases). Germline CDR1 reads SGHTA; CDR2 reads FQGTGA. The CDR3 spans 14 residues. V was clipped by 2 bases and J by 6 bases, with 12 bases between them. The CDR3 DNA is TGTGCCAGCAGCTTAGCAGGGGCCCCGGATACGCAGTATTTT. The encoded protein is CASSLAGAPDTQYF.

The rearrangement joins TRBV4-1 to TRBJ1-4; no clear D gene. The CDR3 has 15 amino acids. Trimming removed 4 bases from V and 7 bases from J, with 16 bases in between. Germline-derived CDR1 and CDR2 are MGHRA and YSYEKL. CDR3 sequence reads: CASSLEGVRSEKLFF. The CDR3 DNA is TGCGCCAGCAGCCTTGAAGGAGTACGCAGTGAAAAACTGTTTTTT.

The chain links TRBV28 to TRBJ2-7; 10 bases align to TRBD1. Trimming removed 5 bases from V and 5 bases from J; junction bases left unmatched: 6. CDR3 length equals 14 residues. CDR1 and CDR2 from the germline V gene are MDHEN and SYDVKM. The CDR3 DNA reads TGTGCCAGCAGTACCGGGACAGGGGCTAACGAGCAGTACTTC. It specifies CASSTGTGANEQYF.

The V and J genes are TRBV7-2 and TRBJ1-3; possibly TRBD1 for D (6 bases). The CDR3 has 14 amino acids. Per germline, CDR1 SGHTA and CDR2 FQGNSA. Deletions cut 5 bases from V and 2 bases from J, with 10 bases between. CDR3 in DNA: TGTGCCAGCAGCGAAAACAGGGCTGGAAACACCATATATTTT. The encoded protein is CASSENRAGNTIYF.

The V call is TRBV19, the J call TRBJ1-4; TRBD1 aligns across 10 bases. The germline V gene has CDR1 LNHDA and CDR2 SQIVND (reference sequence). The CDR3 length is 18 residues. V trimming: 6 bases; J trimming: 6 bases; junction bases outside the gene matches: 16. The CDR3 DNA reads TGTGCCAGTAGCCCGGGACAGGGGACAAGAAGTATATATGAAAAACTGTTTTTT. Residues: CASSPGQGTRSIYEKLFF.

The chain uses TRBV18 and TRBJ2-5; no clear D. TRBJ2-7 explains the end of the DNA better; the J call may be wrong. Per germline, CDR1 KGHSH and CDR2 LQKENI. The CDR3 spans 12 residues. CDR3: CASSPERYEQYF. The CDR3 region has the DNA TGTGCCAGCTCACCCGAACGCTACGAGCAGTACTTC.

The chain combines TRBV6-5 with TRBJ2-2, with 8 bases that match TRBD1. The ends lost 0 bases at V and 6 bases at J; junction bases unmatched: 6. Germline assignment: CDR1 MNHEY and CDR2 SVGAGI. This CDR3 is 16 amino acids long. CDR3 amino acids: CASSYSWTGQAGELFF. The CDR3 coding sequence is TGTGCCAGCAGTTACTCCTGGACAGGGCAGGCCGGGGAGCTGTTTTTT.

The J gene is TRBJ1-1, the V gene TRBV5-4; 8 nucleotides line up with TRBD1. The CDR3 spans 15 residues. J lost 5 bases, V lost 2 bases, and 8 bases had no gene match. Germline V gives CDR1 SGHNT, CDR2 YYREEE (reference sequence). The CDR3 spells CASSFPGGANTEAFF. Here the CDR3 DNA reads TGTGCCAGCAGCTTCCCAGGGGGCGCAAATACTGAAGCTTTCTTT. Combining the CDR3 with reference TRBV5-4 and TRBJ1-1 gives the whole variable domain ETGVTQSPTHLIKTRGQQVTLRCSSQSGHNTVSWYQQALGQGPQFIFQYYREEENGRGNFPPRFSGLQFPNYSSELNVNALELDDSALYLCASSFPGGANTEAFFGQGTRLTVV.

The rearrangement joins TRBV10-3 to TRBJ1-3, with D hard to call. The V end lost 7 bases, the J end lost 4 bases, and 5 bases lay between the germline ends. Looked up from germline, CDR1 is ENHRY and CDR2 is SYGVKD. The CDR3 contains 11 residues. CDR3 nucleotides: TGTGCCATCACGGAGGGAAACACCATATATTTT. Translation gives CAITEGNTIYF.

The rearrangement joins TRBV2 to TRBJ1-3, with no clear D. The CDR3 spans 14 residues. Germline V gene sequence: CDR1 SNHLY, CDR2 FYNNEI. Trimming took off 2 bases at V and 8 bases at J, with 13 bases between the two ends. CDR3: CASSENSWRDTIYF. The CDR3 coding sequence is TGTGCCAGCAGTGAAAACTCCTGGCGGGACACCATATATTTT.

This sequence joins TRBV7-2 and TRBJ2-7; unclear D gene. The V end was cut by 2 bases, the J end by 2 bases, with 7 bases between. The CDR3 runs 13 residues. The germline gives CDR1 SGHTA, CDR2 FQGNSA. The CDR3 sequence: CASSLMQTYEQYF. CDR3 DNA sequence: TGTGCCAGCAGCTTAATGCAGACCTACGAGCAGTACTTC.